This TCR beta chain was sequenced in a study of vaccination effects on CD4 cells after COVID-19. Germline CDR1 is SGHNT and CDR2 is YENEEA. V was pared by 1 base and J by 6 bases, with 6 bases of the junction left unmatched. The length of the CDR3 is 14 residues. Data came from immunoSEQ multiplex PCR; TCRdb stores just in-frame clones and leaves some out. The sample includes 40,000 to 55,000 clones, about 74% seen only once; the top ten take approximately 9%. The culture ran for about 11 days, and then CD4+ T cells were isolated. Concerning this clone: What it binds is not known.

The sequence came from a human donor who had a prior SARS-CoV-2 infection. J is TRBJ2-7 and V is TRBV11-3, with TRBD2 matching over 7 bases. The material sequenced was CD4+ T cells from PBMCs cultured without peptide, taken before COVID-19 vaccination. For the CDR3, the DNA is TGTGCCAGCAGCTTAGTTCTTAGCGGGCTCGAGCAGTACTTC. As protein: CASSLVLSGLEQYF.